This record concerns one T cell receptor (beta chain) sequence. Its antigen is not yet known. A junction boundary mismatches the germline segment, possibly from a read error. The data were obtained in a study of T cells in Graves' hyperthyroidism and ophthalmopathy (dated by TCRdb to about 2019). The study in broad terms: Peripheral blood samples were taken at the time of initial diagnosis, prior to any treatment. To identify TCR V-J signatures that set the groups apart, the researchers used a discovery cohort of about a hundred patients, made up of around 42 with Graves' ophthalmopathy and about 60 with stable Graves' hyperthyroidism. In addition, the study compared T-cell repertoires in thyroid tissue and in blood from several Graves' hyperthyroidism patients. An independent validation cohort of about 20 hyperthyroidism patients and about 15 patients who later progressed to ophthalmopathy tested prospective prediction of ophthalmopathy. The paper reports TCR Vbeta CDR3 sequencing of fewer than 150 peripheral blood samples: some 41 ophthalmopathy, 70 to 85 hyperthyroidism and around 17 progressor patients. The 90 or so discovery patients were randomly split 7:3 into training and test sets. Following sampling, methimazole starting at 30 mg daily was given to hyperthyroidism patients, and high-dose intravenous methylprednisolone was given to ophthalmopathy patients.

In the ophthalmopathy patients, disease was moderately to severely active, with a Clinical Activity Score of 3 or more, a NOSPECS grade of 4 or more, and a duration of less than 3 months. Patients with uncontrolled infections, other autoimmune diseases, pregnancy or lactation were excluded. Diagnoses were based on clinical symptoms, serum thyroxine and TRAb, thyroid ultrasound and orbital computed tomography. PBMCs were isolated from roughly 10 ml of fresh peripheral blood by Ficoll-Paque density gradient centrifugation. Trizol reagent was used to extract total RNA, and RNA quality was then checked on an Agilent 2100 Bioanalyzer. The CDR3 numbers 14 residues from cysteine through phenylalanine. Only the CDR3 region is kept as DNA, spanning 42 bases read in frame from base 1. In the germline V gene, CDR1 corresponds to KGHDR and CDR2 to SFDVKD. The TCR beta CDR3 regions were amplified from the RNA transcripts. For the first round of RT-PCR on the TCR CDR3, the HTBI primer set was used together with the Qiagen OneStep RT-PCR kit. The libraries were constructed in a second round of multiplex PCR and then size-selected and purified. Libraries were sequenced paired-end with 100 bp reads on an Illumina HiSeq2000. Per the source publication's procedure: Raw data were processed with SOAPnuke, discarding reads with adapters, uncalled bases, mean Phred below 15, or no exact constant-primer or identifier match. COPE v1.2.5 was used to merge the high-quality paired reads, and each unique nucleotide sequence was defined as a clonotype. MiTCR v1.1 was used to align clonotypes to the IMGT TRBV, TRBD and TRBJ reference segments. Analysis was restricted to V-J combinations with a frequency above 0.0001, which covered roughly 99% of repertoires. A TCS score was defined as the ratio between F50 (clonal expansion) and ExV (chaos), using BLOSUM62-based TCRdist between CDR3 peptides within each V-J. Welch's t-statistics and random forest reduced fewer than 550 V-J features to 10 to 15, which were used in a naive Bayes classifier (R e1071). TCRdb reprocessed the public reads (quality trimming at Q25 with fastp, clone calling with MiXCR) and kept in-frame beta chains. Every entry covers one CDR3 protein and lists the most common genes and DNA from its rows. These V and J calls derive from TCRdb rather than the authors' analysis. In all, the sample holds 50,000 to 55,000 distinct CDR3 sequences, and less than 50% of those were seen once. The ten largest make up about 8.9% of the sample.

Beyond this particular receptor, the publication reports: Ophthalmopathy was separated from stable hyperthyroidism by a 13 V-J signature model, with approximately 86% sensitivity and approximately 84% specificity obtained in cross-validation and 80%/75% obtained in testing. Most expanded thyroid clonotypes (frequency above 0.001) were also found in blood, which suggests that blood repertoires may mirror thyroid immune responses. Sample size was not statistically predetermined, and blinding of investigators to group allocation was not performed. In validation, the model predicted progression to ophthalmopathy a median of around 6.5 months before onset, with about 64% sensitivity and about 72% specificity.

This TCR derives from a woman in her 50s with Graves' ophthalmopathy. The chain is encoded by TRBV24-1 joined to TRBJ2-5; TRBD2 agrees with 10 junctional bases. The sample taken for sequencing was blood. CDR3 loop: CAASATSGAETQYF. The nucleotide sequence is given as TGTGCCGCCAGTGCTACTAGCGGGGCGGAGACCCAGTACTTC.